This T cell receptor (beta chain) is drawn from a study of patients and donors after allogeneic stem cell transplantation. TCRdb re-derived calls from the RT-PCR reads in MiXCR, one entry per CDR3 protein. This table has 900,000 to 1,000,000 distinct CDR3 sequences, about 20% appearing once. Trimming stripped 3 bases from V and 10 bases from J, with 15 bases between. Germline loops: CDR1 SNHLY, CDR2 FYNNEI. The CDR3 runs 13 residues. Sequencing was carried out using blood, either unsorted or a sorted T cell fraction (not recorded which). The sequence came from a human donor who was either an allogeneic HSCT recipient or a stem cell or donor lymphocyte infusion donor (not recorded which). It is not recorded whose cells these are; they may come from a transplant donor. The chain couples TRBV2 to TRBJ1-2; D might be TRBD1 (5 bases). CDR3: CASSEGPHRNYTF. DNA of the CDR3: TGTGCCAGCAGTGAGGGACCCCATAGGAACTACACCTTC.